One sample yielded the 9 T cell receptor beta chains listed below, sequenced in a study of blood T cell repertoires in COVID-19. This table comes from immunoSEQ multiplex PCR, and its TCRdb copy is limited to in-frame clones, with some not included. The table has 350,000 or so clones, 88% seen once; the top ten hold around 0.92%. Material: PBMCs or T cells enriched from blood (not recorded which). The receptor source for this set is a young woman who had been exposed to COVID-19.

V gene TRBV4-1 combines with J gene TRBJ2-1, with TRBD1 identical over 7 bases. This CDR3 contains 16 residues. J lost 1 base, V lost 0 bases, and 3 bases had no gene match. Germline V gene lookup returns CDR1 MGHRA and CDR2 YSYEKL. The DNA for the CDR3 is TGCGCCAGCAGCCAAGATGGGACAGTTTCCTACAATGAGCAGTTCTTC. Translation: CASSQDGTVSYNEQFF.

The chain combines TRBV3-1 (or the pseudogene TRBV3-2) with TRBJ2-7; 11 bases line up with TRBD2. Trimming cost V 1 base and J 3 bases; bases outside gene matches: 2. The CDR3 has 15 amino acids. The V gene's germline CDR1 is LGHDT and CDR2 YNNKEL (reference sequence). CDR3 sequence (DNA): TGTGCCAGCAGCCAAGTAGCGGGAGGGGGCTACGAGCAGTACTTC. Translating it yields CASSQVAGGGYEQYF.

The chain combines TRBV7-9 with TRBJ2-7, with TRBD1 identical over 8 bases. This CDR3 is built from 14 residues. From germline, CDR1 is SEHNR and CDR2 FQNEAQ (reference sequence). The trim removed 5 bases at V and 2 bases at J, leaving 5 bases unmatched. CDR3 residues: CASSGPGQAYEQYF. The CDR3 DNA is TGTGCCAGCAGCGGCCCGGGACAGGCCTACGAGCAGTACTTC. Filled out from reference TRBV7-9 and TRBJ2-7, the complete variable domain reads DTGVSQNPRHKITKRGQNVTFRCDPISEHNRLYWYRQTLGQGPEFLTYFQNEAQLEKSRLLSDRFSAERPKGSFSTLEIQRTEQGDSAMYLCASSGPGQAYEQYFGPGTRLTVT.

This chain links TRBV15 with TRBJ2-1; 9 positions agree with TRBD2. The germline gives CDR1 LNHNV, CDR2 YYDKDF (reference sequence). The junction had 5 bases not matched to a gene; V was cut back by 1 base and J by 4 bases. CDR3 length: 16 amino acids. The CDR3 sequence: CATSRGVSGRYNEQFF. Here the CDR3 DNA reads TGTGCCACCAGCAGAGGCGTTAGCGGGAGATACAATGAGCAGTTCTTC. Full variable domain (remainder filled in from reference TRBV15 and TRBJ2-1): DAMVIQNPRYQVTQFGKPVTLSCSQTLNHNVMYWYQQKSSQAPKLLFHYYDKDFNNEADTPDNFQSRRPNTSFCFLDIRSPGLGDTAMYLCATSRGVSGRYNEQFFGPGTRLTVL.

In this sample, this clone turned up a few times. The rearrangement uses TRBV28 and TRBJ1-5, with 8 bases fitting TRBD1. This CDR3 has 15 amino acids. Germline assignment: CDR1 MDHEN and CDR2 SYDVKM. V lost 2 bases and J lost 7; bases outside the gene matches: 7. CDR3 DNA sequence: TGTGCCAGCAGTTTAAAGGCAGACAGGGGACAGCCCCAGCATTTT. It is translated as CASSLKADRGQPQHF.

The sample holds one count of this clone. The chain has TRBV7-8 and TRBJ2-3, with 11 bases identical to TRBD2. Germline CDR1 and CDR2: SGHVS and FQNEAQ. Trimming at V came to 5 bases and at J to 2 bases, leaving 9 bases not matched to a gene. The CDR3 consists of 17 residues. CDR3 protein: CASSKLLAGGLTDTQYF. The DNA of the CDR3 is TGTGCCAGCAGCAAACTCCTAGCGGGAGGCCTCACAGATACGCAGTATTTT. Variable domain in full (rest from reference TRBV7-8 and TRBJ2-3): GAGVSQSPRYKVAKRGQDVALRCDPISGHVSLFWYQQALGQGPEFLTYFQNEAQLDKSGLPSDRFFAERPEGSVSTLKIQRTQQEDSAVYLCASSKLLAGGLTDTQYFGPGTRLTVL.

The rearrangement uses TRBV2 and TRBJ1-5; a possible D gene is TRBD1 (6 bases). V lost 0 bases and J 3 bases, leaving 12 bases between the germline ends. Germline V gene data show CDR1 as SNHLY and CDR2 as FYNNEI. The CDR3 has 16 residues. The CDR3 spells CASSEARGGSNQPQHF. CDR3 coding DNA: TGTGCCAGCAGTGAAGCTCGAGGGGGTTCCAATCAGCCCCAGCATTTT.

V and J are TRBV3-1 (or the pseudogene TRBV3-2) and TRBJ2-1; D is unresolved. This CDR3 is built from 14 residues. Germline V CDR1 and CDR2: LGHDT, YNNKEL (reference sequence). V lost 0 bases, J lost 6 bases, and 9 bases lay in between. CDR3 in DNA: TGTGCCAGCAGCCAAGATCATCTGAGCAATGAGCAGTTCTTC. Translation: CASSQDHLSNEQFF.

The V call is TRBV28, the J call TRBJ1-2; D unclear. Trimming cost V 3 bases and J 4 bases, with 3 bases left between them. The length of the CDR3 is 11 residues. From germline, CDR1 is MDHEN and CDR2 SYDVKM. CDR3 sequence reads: CASSLAYGYTF. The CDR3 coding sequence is TGTGCCAGCAGTTTGGCCTATGGCTACACCTTC.